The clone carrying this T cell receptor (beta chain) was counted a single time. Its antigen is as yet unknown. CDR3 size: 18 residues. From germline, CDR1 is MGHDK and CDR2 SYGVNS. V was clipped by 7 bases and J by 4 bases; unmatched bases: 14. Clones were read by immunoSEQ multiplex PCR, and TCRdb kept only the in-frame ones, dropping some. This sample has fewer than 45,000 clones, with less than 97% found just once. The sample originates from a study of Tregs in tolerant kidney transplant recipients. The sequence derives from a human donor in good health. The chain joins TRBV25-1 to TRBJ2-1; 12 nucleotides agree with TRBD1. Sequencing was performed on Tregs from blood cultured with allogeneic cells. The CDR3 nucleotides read TGTGCCAGCAAGGGGGACAGGGGGCCCGGGCCCCATTACAATGAGCAGTTCTTC. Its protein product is CASKGDRGPGPHYNEQFF.